What follows are 21 T cell receptor beta chains derived from one specimen sequenced in a study of blood T cells in healthy people across ages. Next came a second PCR, run for about 6 to 12 cycles, which used a sample-barcoded 5' primer along with a J-beta primer mix. TCRdb reprocessed the 5' RACE reads via MiXCR and lists one record per CDR3 protein. The table lists 1,800,000 or so distinct CDR3 sequences, about two fifths of them singletons, with about 23% in the top ten. Input material: blood. The source is a human donor in good health.

This clonotype was counted between two and nine times. This chain connects TRBV12-3 or TRBV12-4 to TRBJ1-2; maybe TRBD1 (6 bases). Trimming stripped 9 bases from V and 4 bases from J, with 9 bases between. This CDR3 spans 11 amino acids. The CDR3 is CASRGFYGYTF. The DNA for the CDR3 is TGTGCCAGTAGGGGGTTCTATGGCTACACCTTC.

This clonotype was seen only a few times. The CDR3 reads CSVGIGSYEQYF. DNA of the CDR3: TGCAGCGTTGGCATCGGCTCCTACGAGCAGTACTTC. The chain carries TRBV29-1 and TRBJ2-7; D remains unclear. The CDR3 totals 12 residues. Germline-derived CDR1 and CDR2 are SQVTM and ANQGSEA. With 4 bases removed from V and 0 bases from J, the gap between germline ends came to 7 bases.

This chain links TRBV5-6 with TRBJ2-2; TRBD2 is a possible D gene (6 bases). Germline CDR1 is SGHDT and CDR2 is YYEEEE. With 0 bases removed from V and 3 bases from J, the gap between germline ends came to 15 bases. The CDR3 has 17 residues. The CDR3, as DNA: TGTGCCAGCAGCTTGGCGGGTTGGAGGGCGGACACCGGGGAGCTGTTTTTT. Translated, it gives CASSLAGWRADTGELFF.

Remarks on this clonotype: Its ends do not fully match the called genes, so a read error is possible. The gene calls are TRBV7-2 and TRBJ1-1; TRBD1 agrees at 9 bases. Per germline, CDR1 SGHTA and CDR2 FQGNSA. CDR3 size: 13 residues. Here the CDR3 DNA reads TGCGCCAGCAGCTTCTCACAGGGGGCGCGGGCTTTCTTT. It encodes CASSFSQGARAFF.

V and J are TRBV3-1 and TRBJ1-1; the D is unclear. The V end was cut by 1 base, the J end by 0 bases, with 3 bases between. This CDR3 has 13 amino acids. Germline assignment: CDR1 LGHDT and CDR2 YNNKEL (reference sequence). The CDR3 coding sequence is TGTGCCAGCAGCCAAGTGATGAACACTGAAGCTTTCTTT. Residues: CASSQVMNTEAFF.

This chain joins TRBV7-2 and TRBJ1-4, with 9 bases aligning to TRBD1. Trimming removed 6 bases from V and 8 bases from J; junction bases left unmatched: 10. Germline CDR1 is SGHTA and CDR2 is FQGNSA. There are 15 residues in the CDR3. The CDR3 DNA reads as TGTGCCAGCAGTCGAGACAGGGGGTTTGAAGAAAAACTGTTTTTT. It yields the protein CASSRDRGFEEKLFF. The whole variable domain, remainder taken from reference TRBV7-2 and TRBJ1-4, is GAGVSQSPSNKVTEKGKDVELRCDPISGHTALYWYRQSLGQGLEFLIYFQGNSAPDKSGLPSDRFSAERTGGSVSTLTIQRTQQEDSAVYLCASSRDRGFEEKLFFGSGTQLSVL.

The table lists this clonotype with a few counts. V gene TRBV20-1 combines with J gene TRBJ2-1; D possibly uses TRBD1 or TRBD2 (5 bases each). There are 13 residues in the CDR3. V was clipped by 7 bases and J by 1 base, with 11 bases between them. Looked up from germline, CDR1 is DFQATT and CDR2 is SNEGSKA (reference sequence). CDR3 bases: TGCAGTGGGGGGATGGGGTCCTACAATGAGCAGTTCTTC. Its protein is CSGGMGSYNEQFF.

The chain links TRBV20-1 to TRBJ2-6; D remains ambiguous. The germline CDR1 and CDR2 sequences are DFQATT and SNEGSKA (reference sequence). Trimming removed 1 base at V and 6 bases at J, with 16 bases between. The CDR3 is 16 residues long. CDR3 sequence (DNA): TGCAGTGCTAGAGGGCCCCAAAAAATCGTGGCCAACGTCCTGACTTTC. Residues: CSARGPQKIVANVLTF.

This clonotype was counted between two and nine times. This chain connects TRBV6-6 to TRBJ2-3; TRBD1 agrees at 8 bases. The CDR3 is made up of 15 amino acids. V shed 5 bases and J 1 base; nucleotides not matched to a gene: 5. Per germline, CDR1 MNHNY and CDR2 SVGAGI (reference sequence). For the CDR3, the DNA is TGTGCCAGCAGTCAACCGGGACAGGGCACAGATACGCAGTATTTT. Residues: CASSQPGQGTDTQYF.

This clonotype was detected a few times. The V gene is TRBV7-2, the J gene TRBJ2-7, with no clear D. The CDR3 runs 17 residues. Trimming took off 1 base at V and 0 bases at J, with 16 bases between the two ends. Per the germline V gene, CDR1 is SGHTA and CDR2 is FQGNSA. The CDR3 is CASSLGGVTTNSYEQYF. CDR3 nucleotides: TGTGCCAGCAGCTTAGGCGGCGTGACGACCAACTCCTACGAGCAGTACTTC.

A remark on this clonotype: One end of the junction varies from germline; a read error may be responsible. The chain couples TRBV10-3 to TRBJ1-3; no definite D call. The CDR3 loop spans 14 amino acids. Germline loops: CDR1 ENHRY, CDR2 SYGVKD. The CDR3 reads CAISVGSSGDTIYF. CDR3 bases: TGTGCCATCAGTGTTGGTTCCTCTGGAGACACCATATATTTT.

This clonotype showed up just a few times. One junction end does not reproduce the germline sequence, and a read error may be involved. This chain uses TRBV10-3 with TRBJ2-1; D not certain. This CDR3 spans 12 amino acids. In germline, CDR1 is ENHRY, CDR2 SYGVKD. The CDR3 nucleotides read TGTGCCATCGGTGAGTCGGTTGGGGAGCAGTTCTTC. Residues: CAIGESVGEQFF.

This clonotype showed up many times. The V and J genes are TRBV7-3 and TRBJ2-5; D remains unclear. From germline, CDR1 is SGHTA and CDR2 FQGTGA. Trimming took 2 bases from V and 3 from J, leaving 4 bases between them. The CDR3 has 12 residues. CDR3 residues: CASSLWEETQYF. The CDR3 DNA sequence: TGTGCCAGCAGCTTATGGGAAGAGACCCAGTACTTC.

This clonotype has just a few counts. The genes are TRBV10-3 and TRBJ2-5; D remains unclear. V was shortened by 4 bases and J by 2 bases, with 14 bases between the two germline ends. The CDR3 loop spans 15 amino acids. The germline V gene encodes CDR1 ENHRY and CDR2 SYGVKD. The chain's CDR3 is CAISAARLEQETQYF. The CDR3 nucleotides are TGTGCCATCAGTGCGGCGAGGCTAGAACAAGAGACCCAGTACTTC.

The rearrangement uses TRBV12-3 or TRBV12-4 and TRBJ1-2; unclear D gene. V lost 6 bases to trimming and J lost 2 bases, with 22 bases between them. The length of the CDR3 is 17 residues. In DNA form, the CDR3 reads TGTGCCAGCAGCACACAACTTCCACTACTTATAAACTATGGCTACACCTTC. Translation gives CASSTQLPLLINYGYTF.

This clonotype was seen a few times. This rearrangement joins TRBV11-1 to TRBJ2-1; maybe TRBD1 (7 bases). CDR1 and CDR2 (germline): SGHAT, FQDESV (reference sequence). The CDR3 runs 14 residues. Trimming cost V 9 bases and J 2 bases, with 14 bases left between them. CDR3 amino acids: CASRQGLTYNEQFF. CDR3 DNA sequence: TGTGCCAGTCGACAGGGACTCACCTACAATGAGCAGTTCTTC.

The CDR3 sequence is CASSQDEFTEQFF. The DNA for the CDR3 is TGCGCCAGCAGCCAAGATGAGTTCACTGAGCAGTTCTTC. The chain has TRBV4-3 and TRBJ2-1; D ambiguous. V was cut by 0 bases and J by 9 bases, with 9 bases left in between. Looked up from germline, CDR1 is LGHNA and CDR2 is YSLEER. This CDR3 is built from 13 residues.

This clonotype was seen only once. The genes are TRBV6-1 and TRBJ1-5; possibly TRBD1 for D (6 bases). The ends were cut back, 3 bases at V and 5 bases at J, with 17 bases in the middle. Looked up from germline, CDR1 is MNHNS and CDR2 is SASEGT. The CDR3 spans 16 residues. As DNA, the CDR3 is TGTGCCAGCAGTGACCGGGACATAAAGGGCGATCAGCCCCAGCATTTT. Its translation is CASSDRDIKGDQPQHF.

The CDR3 coding sequence is TGTGCCACCTTGGGGCACCGGAACACTGAAGCTTTCTTT. Amino acid sequence: CATLGHRNTEAFF. The rearrangement uses TRBV2 and TRBJ1-1, with D possibly matching TRBD1 (5 bases). V lost 10 bases and J 1 base, leaving 13 bases between the germline ends. Germline assignment: CDR1 SNHLY and CDR2 FYNNEI. This CDR3 comprises 13 residues.

There are a few counts of this clonotype. This chain links TRBV18 with TRBJ2-1; possibly TRBD2 for D (6 bases). Germline CDR1 is KGHSH and CDR2 is LQKENI. This CDR3 contains 13 residues. V was shortened by 3 bases and J by 9 bases, with 12 bases between the two germline ends. The CDR3 DNA is TGTGCCAGCTCACCGGATACGGAGGGTGAGCAGTTCTTC. Its protein is CASSPDTEGEQFF.

This clonotype was seen only once. The J gene is TRBJ1-2, the V gene TRBV12-3 or TRBV12-4; 7 nucleotides line up with TRBD1. This CDR3 is 13 amino acids long. V gave up 5 bases and J gave up 8 bases; unmatched junction bases: 8. The DNA of the CDR3 is TGTGCCAGCAGTCCCGGACAGGTTTTCGGCTACACCTTC. Translation gives CASSPGQVFGYTF.